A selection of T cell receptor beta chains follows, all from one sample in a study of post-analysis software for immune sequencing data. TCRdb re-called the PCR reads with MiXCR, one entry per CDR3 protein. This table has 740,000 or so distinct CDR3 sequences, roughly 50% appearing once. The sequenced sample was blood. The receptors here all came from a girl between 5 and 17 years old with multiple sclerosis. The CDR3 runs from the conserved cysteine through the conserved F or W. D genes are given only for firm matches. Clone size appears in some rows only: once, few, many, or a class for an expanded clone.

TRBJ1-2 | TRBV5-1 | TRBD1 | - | TGCGCCAGCAGCCCCGGACAGGGATTAGGCGGCTACACCTTC | CASSPGQGLGGYTF
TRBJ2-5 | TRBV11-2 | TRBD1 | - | TGTGCCAGCAGCCCAGAGGGACAGGGGACCCCCTACCAAGAGACCCAGTACTTC | CASSPEGQGTPYQETQYF
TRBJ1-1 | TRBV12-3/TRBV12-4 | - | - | TGTGCCAGCAGGAGGGCGGAGGACACTGAAGCTTTCTTT | CASRRAEDTEAFF
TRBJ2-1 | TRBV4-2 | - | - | TGTGCCAGCAGCCAAACCGGGACAACGGACTCCTACAATGAGCAGTTCTTC | CASSQTGTTDSYNEQFF
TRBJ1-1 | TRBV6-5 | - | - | TGTGCCAGCCTGGCTGGCACTGAAGCTTTCTTT | CASLAGTEAFF
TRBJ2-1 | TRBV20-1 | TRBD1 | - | TGCAGTGCTAAACGCGACAGGGGTGATGAGCAGTTCTTC | CSAKRDRGDEQFF
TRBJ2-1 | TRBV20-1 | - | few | TGCAGTGCTAGAGTTGGACTCTACAATGAGCAGTTCTTC | CSARVGLYNEQFF
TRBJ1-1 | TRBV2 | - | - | TGTGCCAGCAGAGAGGACGGGACGAACACTGAAGCTTTCTTT | CASREDGTNTEAFF
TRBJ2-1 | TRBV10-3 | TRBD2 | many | TGTGCCATCAGTGGCTCCCAGCGGGACTACAATGAGCAGTTCTTC | CAISGSQRDYNEQFF
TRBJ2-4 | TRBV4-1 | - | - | TGCGCCAGCAGCCCGGGGGCCAAAAACATTCAGTACTTC | CASSPGAKNIQYF
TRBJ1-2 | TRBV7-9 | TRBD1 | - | TGTGCCAGCAGCTTACGGGGACAGGGGGCTGCTTTGGGCTACACCTTC | CASSLRGQGAALGYTF
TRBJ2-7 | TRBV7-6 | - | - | TGTGCCAGCAGCTTAGACAGAACAGAATCCTACGAGCAGTACTTC | CASSLDRTESYEQYF
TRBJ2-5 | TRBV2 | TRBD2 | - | TGTGCCAGCAGTAATAGCGGGAGGGCCACGGAGACCCAGTACTTC | CASSNSGRATETQYF
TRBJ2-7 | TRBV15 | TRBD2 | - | TGTGCCACCAGCAGGGATGTAGCGGGAGCGGGCTCCTACGAGCAGTACTTC | CATSRDVAGAGSYEQYF
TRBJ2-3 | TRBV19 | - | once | TGTGCCAGTAGTATCACTGGCGTAAACACAGATACGCAGTATTTT | CASSITGVNTDTQYF
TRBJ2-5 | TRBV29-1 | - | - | TGCAGCGTTCGACTAGATCTAGAGACCCAGTACTTC | CSVRLDLETQYF
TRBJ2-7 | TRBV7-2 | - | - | TGTGCCAGCAGCTTAGTCAACTTACAGGGAGGGTCCTACGAGCAGTACTTC | CASSLVNLQGGSYEQYF
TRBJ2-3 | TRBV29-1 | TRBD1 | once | TGCAGCGTGGACACCGGGACAGGGGCCCGCGCAGATACGCAGTATTTT | CSVDTGTGARADTQYF
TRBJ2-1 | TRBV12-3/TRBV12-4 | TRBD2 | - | TGTGCCAGCAGATCAATCCTAGCGGGGGGGGACAATGAGCAGTTCTTC | CASRSILAGGDNEQFF
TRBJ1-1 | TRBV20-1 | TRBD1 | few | TGCAGTGCTTTTACAGGGGCTCTCCGCGAAGCTTTCTTT | CSAFTGALREAFF
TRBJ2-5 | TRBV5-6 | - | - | TGTGCCAGCTTCGGTGACAGGTCGTACCAAGAGACCCAGTACTTC | CASFGDRSYQETQYF
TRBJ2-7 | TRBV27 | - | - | TGTGCCAGCAAGTTCAACAGACTGTTAACCTACGAGCAGTACTTC | CASKFNRLLTYEQYF
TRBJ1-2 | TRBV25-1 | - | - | TGTGCCAGCAGTGAAGGACCGGGGTTTGCGGCCTATGGCTACACCTTC | CASSEGPGFAAYGYTF
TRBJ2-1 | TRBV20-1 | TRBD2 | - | TGCAGTGCTACCCTCGCTAGCGGGATAGAGACCCAGTTCTTC | CSATLASGIETQFF
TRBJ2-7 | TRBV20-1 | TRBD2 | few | TGCAGTGCTAGCGCCGGGAGGACCTCCTACGAGCAGTACTTC | CSASAGRTSYEQYF
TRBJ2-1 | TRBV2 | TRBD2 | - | TGTGCCAGCGGGGAAGGCGGGAGGGGGGCAAGACTAAACAATGAGCAGTTCTTC | CASGEGGRGARLNNEQFF
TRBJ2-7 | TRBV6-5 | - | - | TGTGCCAGCAGTTACACAGTCGTTAGCTCCTACGAGCAGTACTTC | CASSYTVVSSYEQYF
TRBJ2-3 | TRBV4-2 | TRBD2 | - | TGTGCCAGCAGCCAAAAACTAGCGGCATCCACAGATACGCAGTATTTT | CASSQKLAASTDTQYF
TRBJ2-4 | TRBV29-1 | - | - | TGCAGCGTCACTCCCGGGACACCCGCTTTCGGGAGCAAAAACATTCAGTACTTC | CSVTPGTPAFGSKNIQYF
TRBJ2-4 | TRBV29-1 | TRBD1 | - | TGCAGCGTTGAGGTTGGGGACAGTACCTTTGCCAAAAACATTCAGTACTTC | CSVEVGDSTFAKNIQYF
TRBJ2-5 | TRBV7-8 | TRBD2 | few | TGTGCCAGCAGCCCGATATCTAGCGGGGGACGAGAGACCCAGTACTTC | CASSPISSGGRETQYF
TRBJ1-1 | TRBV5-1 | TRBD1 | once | TGCGCCAGCAGCTTGGCCCGAGACAGGGGGGACACTGAAGCTTTCTTT | CASSLARDRGDTEAFF
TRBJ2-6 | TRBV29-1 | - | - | TGCAGCGCTGTGACAGCCCGCTCTGGGGCCAACGTCCTGACTTTC | CSAVTARSGANVLTF
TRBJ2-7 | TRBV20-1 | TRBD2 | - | TGCAGTGCTAGACCGCGGGGGGCCGCCTCCTACGAGCAGTACTTC | CSARPRGAASYEQYF
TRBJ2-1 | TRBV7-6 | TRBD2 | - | TGTGCCAGCAGCTTTCGAGGGACTAGCGGGCGCAATGAGCAGTTCTTC | CASSFRGTSGRNEQFF
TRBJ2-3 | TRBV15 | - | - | TGTGCCACCAGTCTCCTAGCGAGCACAGATACGCAGTATTTT | CATSLLASTDTQYF
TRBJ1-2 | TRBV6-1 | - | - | TGTGCCAGCAGTGAAGTGCTGGGATCCTATGGCTACACCTTC | CASSEVLGSYGYTF
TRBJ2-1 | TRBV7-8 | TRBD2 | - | TGTGCCAGCAGGAACGGACTAGCGGGAGTCAATGAGCAGTTCTTC | CASRNGLAGVNEQFF
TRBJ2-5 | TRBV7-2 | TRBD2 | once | TGTGCCAGCAGCTTTACCGGGACTAGCGGGAAAGAGACCCAGTACTTC | CASSFTGTSGKETQYF
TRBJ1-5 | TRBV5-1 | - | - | TGCGCCAGCAGCTTGGGGGGGGGATCACAGCCCCAGCATTTT | CASSLGGGSQPQHF
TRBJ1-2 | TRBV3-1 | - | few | TGTGCCAGCAGCCAAGCAAGTGAAAGGGGTGGCTACACCTTC | CASSQASERGGYTF
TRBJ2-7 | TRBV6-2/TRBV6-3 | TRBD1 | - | TGTGCCAGCAGTTACTCTACAGGGGCGCACGAGCAGTACTTC | CASSYSTGAHEQYF
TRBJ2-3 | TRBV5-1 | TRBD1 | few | TGCGCCAGCAGCTTGGGGGCCGGGACAGGGGGCGCAGATACGCAGTATTTT | CASSLGAGTGGADTQYF
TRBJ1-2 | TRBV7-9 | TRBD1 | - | TGTGCCAGCACCCGGGACAGGGGGCAGGGCTACACCTTC | CASTRDRGQGYTF
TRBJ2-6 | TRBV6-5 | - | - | TGTGCCAGCAGTCACAGGGTCTCTGGGGCCAACGTCCTGACTTTC | CASSHRVSGANVLTF
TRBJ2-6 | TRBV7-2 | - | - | TGTGCCAGCAGCTTCCGGACCGGCAAATCTGGGGCCAACGTCCGGACTTTC | CASSFRTGKSGANVRTF
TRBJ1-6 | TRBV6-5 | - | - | TGTGCCAGCAGAACGACAGATTCACCCCTCCACTTT | CASRTTDSPLHF
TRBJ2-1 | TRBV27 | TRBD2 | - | TGTGCCAGCAGTTTCTCGGGACTAGCTGGGAATGAGCAGTTCTTC | CASSFSGLAGNEQFF
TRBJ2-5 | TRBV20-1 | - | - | TGCGGTGCTAGAGGGGCCCAAGAGACCCAGTACTTC | CGARGAQETQYF